The source of this T cell receptor (beta chain) is a study of blood T cell repertoires in COVID-19. Study in general: Italy, Spain and the United States were the sources of the convalescent and acute COVID-19 samples.

Some clones are missing from TCRdb's copy, which holds only in-frame ones; the method was immunoSEQ multiplex PCR. Of about 270,000 clones listed, around nine tenths are singletons. The clonotype originates from a woman younger than 35 who had recovered from COVID-19. Sequencing used PBMCs or T cells enriched from blood (not recorded which).

This chain's CDR3 is CASRRGSAAFF. As DNA, the CDR3 is TGTGCCAGCAGGAGAGGCTCTGCCGCTTTCTTT. The chain is built from TRBV2 and TRBJ1-1; no clear D gene. Germline assignment: CDR1 SNHLY and CDR2 FYNNEI. CDR3 length: 11 residues. V was pared by 6 bases and J by 11 bases, with 13 bases between.